This TCR beta chain stems from a study of blood T cell repertoires in COVID-19. Clones were sequenced by immunoSEQ multiplex PCR, and TCRdb holds only the in-frame ones, with some missing. The sample holds approximately 290,000 clones, approximately 83% seen once. Germline V CDR1 and CDR2: MNHEY, SMNVEV (reference sequence). The germline V and J ends were trimmed by 3 bases and 0 bases, with 17 bases remaining between them. The CDR3 has 17 residues. Sequencing was carried out using peripheral blood. The TCR was taken from a person aged 65-85 years with COVID-19, enrolled during active disease. The rearrangement links TRBV27 to TRBJ1-1; a weak D match, TRBD1 (6 bases). Here the CDR3 DNA reads TGTGCCAGCAGTTTCCAGGGGCGACAAATCATGAACACTGAAGCTTTCTTT. Translated: CASSFQGRQIMNTEAFF.